A selection of T cell receptor beta chains follows, all from one sample in a study of shared clonotypes between healthy human individuals. Repertoires were generated with immunoSEQ multiplex PCR, while TCRdb's copy carries only in-frame clones and drops some. The sample holds some 2,500,000 clones, 80% to 95% seen once. Material for sequencing was naive CD4+ T cells from PBMCs. These receptors originate from a man aged 18 to 35 in good health. Some clones in this sample may be carry-over from other donors' samples. Both conserved end residues are part of each CDR3. A D gene is named only where the DNA matches it firmly. A row's size may be missing; if present it is once, few, many or a size class.

16	TRBV5-1	TRBJ2-1	-	TRBD2	TGCGCCAGCAAGGGAGCGTTAGCGGGACTCTACAATGAGCAGTTCTTC	CASKGALAGLYNEQFF
14	TRBV5-1	TRBJ1-2	once	-	TGCGCCAGCAGTTATTGGACCGCGAAGGGAGGCTACACCTTC	CASSYWTAKGGYTF
14	TRBV28	TRBJ1-2	-	-	TGTGCCAGCAGAGGAACAGGGACTAACTATGGCTACACCTTC	CASRGTGTNYGYTF
12	TRBV29-1	TRBJ1-1	few	TRBD1	TGCAGCGCGGAAGACAGGGACACTGAAGCTTTCTTT	CSAEDRDTEAFF
13	TRBV7-2	TRBJ2-7	-	-	TGTGCCAGCAGCCAAGAGAACCGCTACGAGCAGTACTTC	CASSQENRYEQYF
13	TRBV6-1	TRBJ2-3	-	-	TGTGCCAGCAGTGAACCTAGCACAGATACGCAGTATTTT	CASSEPSTDTQYF
20	TRBV4-1	TRBJ2-1	-	TRBD1	TGCGCCAGCAGCCAAGATGGCAGGGGGCTAGGGATAGTATCCTACAATGAGCAGTTCTTC	CASSQDGRGLGIVSYNEQFF
15	TRBV5-6	TRBJ2-7	-	TRBD1	TGTGCCAGCAGCTTTGCCGGGACAGGGCCCTACGAGCAGTACTTC	CASSFAGTGPYEQYF
16	TRBV7-2	TRBJ1-1	-	TRBD1	TGTGCCAGCAGCCTAGGGACAGGGGTTTTGAACACTGAAGCTTTCTTT	CASSLGTGVLNTEAFF
14	TRBV9	TRBJ2-1	-	-	TGTGCCAGCAGCGTAGGGCAGGGTAACAATGAGCAGTTCTTC	CASSVGQGNNEQFF
14	TRBV6-1	TRBJ2-3	-	-	TGTGCCACCACCTCGGACAGAAGCACAGATACGCAGTATTTT	CATTSDRSTDTQYF
13	TRBV18	TRBJ2-3	-	-	TGTGCCAGCTCACAGACTTACACAGATACGCAGTATTTT	CASSQTYTDTQYF
16	TRBV11-1	TRBJ2-1	-	-	TGTGCCAGCAGTTCAATACAGGGAGAATTTTGGAATGAGCAGTTCTTC	CASSSIQGEFWNEQFF
13	TRBV2	TRBJ1-2	-	-	TGTGCCAGCAGTACTGGGCCCCTCTTTGGCTACACCTTC	CASSTGPLFGYTF
14	TRBV5-1	TRBJ1-1	few	TRBD1	TGCGCCAGCAGCGGACAGGGGGGGAACACTGAAGCTTTCTTT	CASSGQGGNTEAFF
12	TRBV5-4	TRBJ1-2	-	-	TGTGCCAGCAGCGGGGGACCGACTCCCTACACCTTC	CASSGGPTPYTF
13	TRBV15	TRBJ1-5	-	-	TGTGCCACCAGCAGACAACCCCGGGGGCCCCAGCATTTT	CATSRQPRGPQHF
15	TRBV15	TRBJ1-1	-	-	TGTGCCACCAGCAGAGATTTGGGGGTCGGCACTGAAGCTTTCTTT	CATSRDLGVGTEAFF
14	TRBV6-1	TRBJ1-5	-	-	TGTGCCAGCAGTGAAGGATTGGGGATTCGGCCCCAGCATTTT	CASSEGLGIRPQHF
13	TRBV6-6	TRBJ1-5	once	-	TGTGCCAGCAAAGACAGCTACAATCAGCCCCAGCATTTT	CASKDSYNQPQHF
12	TRBV28	TRBJ1-2	-	-	TGTGCCAGCAGTAACGGCCACTATGGCTACACCTTC	CASSNGHYGYTF
14	TRBV30	TRBJ2-6	-	-	TGTGCCTCTCCGGCGAGCTCTGGGGCCAACGTCCTGACTTTC	CASPASSGANVLTF
12	TRBV28	TRBJ1-1	-	-	TGTGCCCTCCGCGAGAAGGGCACTGAAGCTTTCTTT	CALREKGTEAFF
14	TRBV6-5	TRBJ2-4	once	TRBD2	TGTGCCAGCAGGGCCGGACTAGCTGTAAACATTCAGTACTTC	CASRAGLAVNIQYF
10	TRBV14	TRBJ1-1	-	-	TGTGCCAGCAGTTCTTTGGGGGCTTTCTTT	CASSSLGAFF
14	TRBV5-4	TRBJ2-7	-	-	TGTGCCAGCAGCCCCAGTAGTCAGACCTACGAGCAGTACTTC	CASSPSSQTYEQYF
17	TRBV7-6	TRBJ2-1	-	TRBD2	TGTGCCAGCAGCTTAAGATCCGGGACTAGCGGATACAATGAGCAGTTCTTC	CASSLRSGTSGYNEQFF
14	TRBV5-1	TRBJ2-1	once	TRBD1	TGCGCCAGCAGCCCCATCGGGACAGGGGGTGAGCAGTTCTTC	CASSPIGTGGEQFF
14	TRBV9	TRBJ2-7	-	TRBD2	TGTGCCAGCAGCACCGGACTAGCGGGAGAGAAGCAGTACTTC	CASSTGLAGEKQYF
16	TRBV4-2	TRBJ2-1	-	-	TGTGCCAGCAGCCACCCCAAAGGGACTCCATACAATGAGCAGTTCTTC	CASSHPKGTPYNEQFF
15	TRBV5-1	TRBJ2-3	-	TRBD2	TGCGCCAGCAGCTTGGGCGGGAGGGCCCCAGATACGCAGTATTTT	CASSLGGRAPDTQYF
15	TRBV2	TRBJ1-5	-	TRBD1	TGTGCCAGCAGTCCCGGGACAGGGGGCGTCCAGCCCCAGCATTTT	CASSPGTGGVQPQHF
13	TRBV28	TRBJ2-7	-	-	TGTGCCAGCAGTTCGACTAGCTCCTACGAGCAGTACTTC	CASSSTSSYEQYF
15	TRBV2	TRBJ1-2	-	TRBD1	TGTGCCAGCAGCGTAGGGGGCGGCTTTTTGGATGGCTACACCTTC	CASSVGGGFLDGYTF
16	TRBV4-2	TRBJ2-7	once	-	TGTGCCAGCAGCCGGAGACATTGGCTGGCATCCTACGAGCAGTACTTC	CASSRRHWLASYEQYF
15	TRBV5-1	TRBJ1-3	-	-	TGCGCCAGCAGCTTTGGGGGGTCCCCTGGAAACACCATATATTTT	CASSFGGSPGNTIYF
14	TRBV9	TRBJ1-1	-	TRBD1	TGTGCCAGCAGCGGACAGGGGGCGTCCACTGAAGCTTTCTTT	CASSGQGASTEAFF
14	TRBV28	TRBJ1-5	-	TRBD1	TGTGCCAGCAGTCCCCGGACAGGCCATCAGCCCCAGCATTTT	CASSPRTGHQPQHF
13	TRBV30	TRBJ1-2	-	TRBD1	TGTGCCTGGAGCACCGGGACAGGGGGTGGCTACACCTTC	CAWSTGTGGGYTF
15	TRBV9	TRBJ2-7	-	TRBD1	TGTGCCAGCAATAGATGGGGACAGGGATCCTACGAGCAGTACTTC	CASNRWGQGSYEQYF
13	TRBV4-3	TRBJ1-1	once	-	TGCGCCAGCAGCCAAGATCGGGGCACTGAAGCTTTCTTT	CASSQDRGTEAFF
15	TRBV10-3	TRBJ2-1	-	TRBD2	TGTGCCATCAGTGAGGAATCTAGCGGACAAAATGAGCAGTTCTTC	CAISEESSGQNEQFF
16	TRBV6-5	TRBJ1-3	-	-	TGTGCCAGCAGTTACTCGATTGGGGCCTCTGGAAACACCATATATTTT	CASSYSIGASGNTIYF
16	TRBV7-9	TRBJ2-7	-	TRBD2	TGTGCCAGCAGCCGCTTGGGGACTAGCGGAACTTACGAGCAGTACTTC	CASSRLGTSGTYEQYF
15	TRBV6-4	TRBJ2-1	-	TRBD2	TGTGCCAGCTCTCGACTAGCGGGAGTCTACAATGAGCAGTTCTTC	CASSRLAGVYNEQFF
13	TRBV7-6	TRBJ1-5	-	-	TGTGCCAGCAGCTTCCGGGGAGGGCAGCCCCAGCATTTT	CASSFRGGQPQHF
17	TRBV28	TRBJ1-4	-	-	TGTGCCAGCAGTCCTCTACGGGGGTGGGGGTCTAATGAAAAACTGTTTTTT	CASSPLRGWGSNEKLFF
12	TRBV29-1	TRBJ1-2	once	-	TGCAGCGTTGTACAGGGCGCTTATGGCTACACCTTC	CSVVQGAYGYTF
16	TRBV7-3	TRBJ2-2	-	-	TGTGCCAGCAGCCTTTACGGGATCTCGAACACCGGGGAGCTGTTTTTT	CASSLYGISNTGELFF
11	TRBV28	TRBJ1-1	-	-	TGTGCCAGCAACCTTAACACTGAAGCTTTCTTT	CASNLNTEAFF
12	TRBV28	TRBJ2-1	-	-	TGTGCCAGCAGTTTAACGACGGGTGAGCAGTTCTTC	CASSLTTGEQFF